The 17 T cell receptor beta chains reported below all come from one sample, sequenced in a study of blood T cell repertoires in COVID-19. The assay was immunoSEQ multiplex PCR, and TCRdb's table has in-frame clones only and misses some. This table holds 120,000 or so clones, approximately 81% found once. Sequencing was carried out using peripheral blood. These TCRs come from a man between 35 and 55 years old with active or convalescent COVID-19.

The chain carries TRBV19 and TRBJ1-5; TRBD1 might be the D (6 bases). This CDR3 is 13 amino acids long. V dropped 0 bases and J dropped 7 bases, with 7 bases sitting between them. Germline V gene lookup returns CDR1 LNHDA and CDR2 SQIVND (reference sequence). Here the CDR3 reads CASSIEGTQPQHF. CDR3 DNA: TGTGCCAGTAGTATAGAGGGGACACAGCCCCAGCATTTT.

The chain links TRBV30 to TRBJ1-4, with a weak D call TRBD1 (5 bases). The CDR3 sequence is 12 residues long. Trimming cost V 2 bases and J 7 bases, with 8 bases left between them. CDR1 and CDR2 from the germline V gene are GTSNPN and SVGIG (reference sequence). In DNA form, the CDR3 reads TGTGCCTGGAGTCCGGGACTTGAAAAACTGTTTTTT. Its translation: CAWSPGLEKLFF.

The chain combines TRBV30 with TRBJ2-7; 9 bases fit TRBD1. The CDR3 contains 15 residues. CDR1 GTSNPN and CDR2 SVGIG come from the germline V gene (reference sequence). J was trimmed by 6 bases and V by 2 bases; bases with no gene match: 11. CDR3 nucleotide sequence: TGTGCCTGGAGTACCGGGACAGGGATAATAGGCGAGCAGTACTTC. Translation gives CAWSTGTGIIGEQYF.

The J gene is TRBJ1-1, the V gene TRBV30, with D perhaps TRBD1 (6 bases). The CDR3 has 15 residues. The V end was cut by 3 bases, the J end by 5 bases, with 19 bases between. Germline V gene data show CDR1 as GTSNPN and CDR2 as SVGIG (reference sequence). CDR3 coding DNA: TGTGCCTGGAGAAGGGGGTCCAGAGGTGGTACTGAAGCTTTCTTT. Its translation: CAWRRGSRGGTEAFF.

The CDR3 reads CASSHQGQASYNEQFF. The CDR3 bases are TGTGCCAGCAGCCACCAGGGACAGGCCTCCTACAATGAGCAGTTCTTC. The rearrangement uses TRBV6-6 and TRBJ2-1, with 8 bases that match TRBD1. Unmatched junction bases numbered 7, after V lost 6 bases and J lost 0 bases. The germline gives CDR1 MNHNY, CDR2 SVGAGI (reference sequence). CDR3 length equals 16 residues.

This clone came up once. The chain carries TRBV18 and TRBJ1-2, with D perhaps matching TRBD1 (6 bases). Trimming removed 0 bases at V and 5 bases at J, with 10 bases between. This CDR3 contains 14 residues. Germline-derived CDR1 and CDR2 are KGHSH and LQKENI. CDR3 DNA: TGTGCCAGCTCACCACCGGGGACACAGTATGGCTACACCTTC. Translated: CASSPPGTQYGYTF.

J is TRBJ1-1 and V is TRBV28; 7 nucleotides match TRBD1. The V segment lost 6 bases and the J segment 0 bases; nucleotides outside the gene matches: 7. The germline V gene encodes CDR1 MDHEN and CDR2 SYDVKM. CDR3 length equals 15 residues. Here the CDR3 DNA reads TGTGCCAGCAGCCCTACACAGGGGATGAACACTGAAGCTTTCTTT. It codes for CASSPTQGMNTEAFF.

V and J are TRBV6-5 and TRBJ1-3; perhaps TRBD1 as D (6 bases). The CDR3 loop spans 15 amino acids. Deletions cut 6 bases from V and 0 bases from J, with 12 bases between. Germline V gene lookup returns CDR1 MNHEY and CDR2 SVGAGI. The CDR3 reads CASRTSRGSGNTIYF. CDR3 nucleotides: TGTGCCAGCAGAACCTCCAGGGGCTCTGGAAACACCATATATTTT.

The rearrangement joins TRBV7-2 to TRBJ1-5; weak D call: TRBD1 (5 bases). V shed 1 base and J shed 4 bases, with 11 bases lying between them. The CDR3 runs to 15 residues. Germline V lookup: CDR1 SGHTA, CDR2 FQGNSA. The chain's CDR3 is CASSLGVGVNQPQHF. In DNA form, the CDR3 reads TGTGCCAGCAGCTTAGGAGTAGGGGTTAATCAGCCCCAGCATTTT.

J is TRBJ2-1 and V is TRBV12-3 or TRBV12-4; D might be TRBD1 (5 bases). The CDR3 loop spans 13 amino acids. Trimming took 6 bases from V and 3 from J, leaving 9 bases between them. CDR3 bases: TGTGCCAGCAGCCAGACAGACTACAATGAGCAGTTCTTC. Translation gives CASSQTDYNEQFF.

This chain connects TRBV7-9 to TRBJ1-1; D is undetermined. Per the germline V gene, CDR1 is SEHNR and CDR2 is FQNEAQ (reference sequence). V lost 4 bases and J lost 9, with 9 bases in between. This CDR3 has 11 amino acids. CDR3 protein: CASSWTFQAFF. DNA of the CDR3: TGTGCCAGCAGCTGGACTTTTCAAGCTTTCTTT.

V and J are TRBV24-1 and TRBJ2-2; 8 bases align to TRBD2. Trimming at V came to 3 bases and at J to 7 bases, leaving 12 bases not matched to a gene. The CDR3 sequence is 17 residues long. In germline, CDR1 is KGHDR, CDR2 SFDVKD. Here the CDR3 DNA reads TGTGCCACCAGTGATCCCGCGAGCGGGAGTTTTAACGGGGAGCTGTTTTTT. Residues: CATSDPASGSFNGELFF.

In this sample, this clone is medium-sized. The CDR3 DNA is TGCAGCGTTGAACAGGGGAACACTGAAGCTTTCTTT. Protein product: CSVEQGNTEAFF. The rearrangement links TRBV29-1 to TRBJ1-1, with D maybe TRBD1 (5 bases). Germline loops: CDR1 SQVTM, CDR2 ANQGSEA. Deletions cut 2 bases from V and 1 base from J, with 5 bases between. The CDR3 totals 12 residues.

V gene TRBV13 combines with J gene TRBJ1-1; D is undetermined. The ends were cut back, 5 bases at V and 6 bases at J, with 13 bases in the middle. Germline V gives CDR1 PRHDT, CDR2 FYEKMQ (reference sequence). CDR3 size: 13 residues. The CDR3 region has the DNA TGTGCCAGCAGCCCGGAGCCTCTCCCTGAAGCTTTCTTT. It encodes CASSPEPLPEAFF.

The chain uses TRBV18 and TRBJ2-7; D may be TRBD1 (5 bases). Germline CDR1 and CDR2: KGHSH and LQKENI. The V end was cut by 3 bases, the J end by 5 bases, with 11 bases between. There are 13 residues in the CDR3. The DNA for the CDR3 is TGTGCCAGCTCACCGGGGCAGAATAACGAGCAGTACTTC. Protein: CASSPGQNNEQYF.

In DNA, the CDR3 is TGTGCCTGGAGGGGGGGACAGGGACGGCACGAGCAGTACTTC. Protein product: CAWRGGQGRHEQYF. The J gene is TRBJ2-7, the V gene TRBV30, with TRBD1 matching over 9 bases. Germline V CDR1 and CDR2: GTSNPN, SVGIG (reference sequence). V shed 3 bases, J shed 5 bases, and the junction held 8 bases outside the gene matches. This CDR3 contains 14 residues.

This chain uses TRBV28 with TRBJ1-5; no clear D gene. CDR3 size: 12 residues. With 4 bases removed from V and 9 bases from J, the gap between germline ends came to 10 bases. Germline V gene data show CDR1 as MDHEN and CDR2 as SYDVKM. The CDR3 nucleotides are TGTGCCAGCAGTTCCCTACGGGGGCCCCAGCATTTT. Protein: CASSSLRGPQHF.